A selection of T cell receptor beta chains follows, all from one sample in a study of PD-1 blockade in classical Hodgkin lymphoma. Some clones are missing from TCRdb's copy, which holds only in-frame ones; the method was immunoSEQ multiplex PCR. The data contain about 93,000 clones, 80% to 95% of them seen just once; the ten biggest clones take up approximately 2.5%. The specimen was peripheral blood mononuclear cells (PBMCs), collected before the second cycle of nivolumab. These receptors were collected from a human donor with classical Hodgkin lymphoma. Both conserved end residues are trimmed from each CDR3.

CDR3aa: ASTLPRQSNQPQH
v_gene: TRBV28
len: 13
j_gene: TRBJ1-5

CDR3aa: ASSFGGDQETQY
v_gene: TRBV7-9
len: 12
j_gene: TRBJ2-5

CDR3aa: ASSESHTGELF
v_gene: TRBV10-1
len: 11
j_gene: TRBJ2-2

CDR3aa: AWRSGETQY
v_gene: TRBV30
len: 9
j_gene: TRBJ2-5

CDR3aa: ASSQRTGRNEQY
v_gene: TRBV28
len: 12
j_gene: TRBJ2-7

CDR3aa: ASSELLAGGVNEQF
v_gene: TRBV10-1
len: 14
j_gene: TRBJ2-1

CDR3aa: ASSPSKEETQY
v_gene: TRBV18
len: 11
j_gene: TRBJ2-5

CDR3aa: ASSGRSYEQY
v_gene: TRBV7-6
len: 10
j_gene: TRBJ2-7

CDR3aa: ASSSEPGGQPQH
v_gene: TRBV5-1
len: 12
j_gene: TRBJ1-5

CDR3aa: ASRGGMKTEAF
v_gene: TRBV5-1
len: 11
j_gene: TRBJ1-1

CDR3aa: ASSQEGTGNSNQPQH
v_gene: TRBV4-1
len: 15
j_gene: TRBJ1-5

CDR3aa: ASSLRFERGASYEQY
v_gene: TRBV4-1
len: 15
j_gene: TRBJ2-7